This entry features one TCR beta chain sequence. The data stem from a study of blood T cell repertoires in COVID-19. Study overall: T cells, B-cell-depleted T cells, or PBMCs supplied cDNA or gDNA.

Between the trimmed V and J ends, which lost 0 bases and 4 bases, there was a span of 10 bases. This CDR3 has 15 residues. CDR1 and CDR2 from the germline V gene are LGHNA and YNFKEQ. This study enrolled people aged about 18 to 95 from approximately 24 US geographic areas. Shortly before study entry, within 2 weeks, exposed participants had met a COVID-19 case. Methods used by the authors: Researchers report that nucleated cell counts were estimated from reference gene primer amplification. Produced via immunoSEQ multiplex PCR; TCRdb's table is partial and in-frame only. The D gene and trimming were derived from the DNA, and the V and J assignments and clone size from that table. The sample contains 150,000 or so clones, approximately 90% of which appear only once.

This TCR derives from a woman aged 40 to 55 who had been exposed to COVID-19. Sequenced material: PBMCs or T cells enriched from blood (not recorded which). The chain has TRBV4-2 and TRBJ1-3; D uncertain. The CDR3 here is CASSQEVLAGNTIYF. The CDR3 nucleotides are TGTGCCAGCAGCCAAGAGGTATTAGCCGGAAACACCATATATTTT.